The 25 T cell receptor beta chains below come from one sample, sequenced in a study of regulatory T cells in long-lasting Graves disease. Relying on iRepertoire HTBI primers and Arm-PCR of CDR3 regions, the team built TCR beta libraries. Each CDR3 protein is one row after TCRdb ran MiXCR on the multiplex PCR reads. The sample carries 350,000 to 500,000 distinct CDR3 sequences, around 15% recorded once. Time point in this sample: newly diagnosed GD, antithyroid drugs for less than 3 months. The TCR library was made from RNA extracted from PBMCs. The data also belong to a second study, concerning T cells in Graves' hyperthyroidism and ophthalmopathy.

The sample consisted of peripheral blood mononuclear cells (PBMCs), taken at new diagnosis, from a patient treated with antithyroid drugs. The origin of the receptors is a woman between 50 and 59 years old with Graves disease.

This chain connects TRBV4-2 to TRBJ1-2, with D possibly being TRBD1 (5 bases). Between the trimmed V and J ends, which lost 3 bases and 7 bases, there was a span of 12 bases. Germline values: CDR1 LGHNA, CDR2 YNFKEQ. This CDR3 comprises 13 residues. CDR3 sequence: CASSQAQVRGYTF. CDR3 coding DNA: TGTGCCAGCAGCCAGGCACAGGTTCGTGGCTACACCTTC.

This clonotype was seen many times. The rearrangement uses TRBV12-3 or TRBV12-4 and TRBJ2-4; TRBD2 matches at 8 bases. The ends lost 8 bases at V and 8 bases at J; junction bases unmatched: 5. CDR3 length equals 12 residues. The CDR3 is CASVSAGDIQYF. As DNA, the CDR3 is TGTGCCAGCGTCTCAGCGGGAGACATTCAGTACTTC.

This clonotype occurred many times. The junction and the germline gene differ at one end; a read error may be behind it. V and J are TRBV28 and TRBJ2-2; D might be TRBD2 (6 bases). This CDR3 is 15 amino acids long. Germline CDR1 MDHEN, CDR2 SYDVKM. The CDR3 nucleotides read TGTGCCAACAGTCCCGGGACTCAGAACACCGGGGAGCTGTTTTTT. Residues: CANSPGTQNTGELFF.

J is TRBJ2-3 and V is TRBV9; a possible D gene is TRBD2 (6 bases). The V end was cut by 3 bases, the J end by 4 bases, with 15 bases between. Germline V gene lookup returns CDR1 SGDLS and CDR2 YYNGEE. This CDR3 has 15 amino acids. The CDR3 here is CASSEGSGTADTQYF. The CDR3 bases are TGTGCCAGCAGCGAGGGGTCAGGGACTGCAGATACGCAGTATTTT.

As to this clonotype: This likely stems from a read error, as it lies one base from a far larger clone. The CDR3 DNA is TGTGCCAGCAGCTTAGTTTCTGGGGGAGGTTACGAGCAGTACTTC. Its protein product is CASSLVSGGGYEQYF. The chain joins TRBV7-2 to TRBJ2-7, with a weak D call TRBD2 (6 bases). Trimming removed 1 base at V and 4 bases at J, with 14 bases between. CDR1 and CDR2 from the germline V gene are SGHTA and FQGNSA. The CDR3 runs 15 residues.

This clonotype was seen at least ten times. The rearrangement uses TRBV11-2 and TRBJ2-7; 7 nucleotides agree with TRBD1. This CDR3 spans 16 amino acids. Germline CDR1 and CDR2: SGHAT and FQNNGV. Trimming cost V 5 bases and J 0 bases; bases outside gene matches: 10. The CDR3 DNA is TGTGCCAGCAGCAGGCAGGGACAGCTTACCTCCTACGAGCAGTACTTC. This sequence encodes CASSRQGQLTSYEQYF. The full variable domain, rest sourced from reference TRBV11-2 and TRBJ2-7, is EAGVAQSPRYKIIEKRQSVAFWCNPISGHATLYWYQQILGQGPKLLIQFQNNGVVDDSQLPKDRFSAERLKGVDSTLKIQPAKLEDSAVYLCASSRQGQLTSYEQYFGPGTRLTVT.

Ten or more counts support this clonotype. The genes are TRBV2 and TRBJ2-5, with 7 bases lining up with TRBD1. CDR3 length: 13 residues. The V and J ends lost 10 bases and 1 base, in that order; junction bases with no gene match: 6. Looked up from germline, CDR1 is SNHLY and CDR2 is FYNNEI. The CDR3 DNA reads as TGTGCCACCGGACAGGAGGTCCAAGAGACCCAGTACTTC. It codes for CATGQEVQETQYF.

This clonotype has at least ten counts. The rearrangement joins TRBV5-1 to TRBJ2-7; D call uncertain. V lost 1 base, J lost 0 bases, and 8 bases lay in between. CDR1 and CDR2 from the germline V gene are SGHRS and YFSETQ. The CDR3 is 14 residues long. CDR3 DNA sequence: TGCGCCAGCAGCTTGAGTGCAGTCTCCTACGAGCAGTACTTC. Amino acids: CASSLSAVSYEQYF.

This clonotype was detected a few times. This sequence joins TRBV6-2 or TRBV6-3 and TRBJ2-3; maybe TRBD2 (6 bases). CDR3 size: 13 residues. Germline loops: CDR1 MNHEY, CDR2 SVGEGT. V dropped 0 bases and J dropped 7 bases, with 8 bases sitting between them. The CDR3: CASSYSGGYTQYF. The CDR3 coding sequence is TGTGCCAGCAGTTACTCGGGGGGATATACGCAGTATTTT.

This clonotype showed up many times. The V gene is TRBV6-5, the J gene TRBJ2-3, with D tentatively TRBD2 (6 bases). Trimming took 0 bases from V and 6 from J, leaving 25 bases between them. This CDR3 comprises 19 residues. The germline V gene encodes CDR1 MNHEY and CDR2 SVGAGI. In DNA form, the CDR3 reads TGTGCCAGCAGTTACTCGGGCGGATTAGCGGAGGCATCCCCCGATACGCAGTATTTT. It codes for CASSYSGGLAEASPDTQYF.

Only a few counts were recorded for this clonotype. The rearrangement uses TRBV7-2 and TRBJ1-4, with D perhaps TRBD1 (6 bases). The CDR3 consists of 16 residues. Trimming took 5 bases from V and 7 from J, leaving 20 bases between them. Germline lookup yields CDR1 SGHTA and CDR2 FQGNSA. The CDR3 reads CASSPLGGMDSEKLFF. CDR3 DNA sequence: TGTGCCAGCAGCCCATTAGGGGGGATGGACTCTGAAAAACTGTTTTTT.

The V call is TRBV30, the J call TRBJ2-2; 10 nucleotides match TRBD2. Per germline, CDR1 GTSNPN and CDR2 SVGIG (reference sequence). This CDR3 has 15 amino acids. The V segment lost 4 bases and the J segment 1 base; nucleotides outside the gene matches: 3. The CDR3 DNA is TGTGCCTGGACCGGACTAGCGGTGAACACCGGGGAGCTGTTTTTT. As protein: CAWTGLAVNTGELFF.

This clonotype was counted ten times or more. The CDR3 spells CASSEGYLQETQYF. CDR3 coding DNA: TGTGCCAGCAGTGAGGGCTACCTCCAAGAGACCCAGTACTTC. The chain combines TRBV2 with TRBJ2-5, with D unresolved. CDR1 and CDR2 (germline): SNHLY, FYNNEI. The ends were cut back, 3 bases at V and 1 base at J, with 9 bases in the middle. CDR3 length: 14 amino acids. Full variable domain (remainder filled in from reference TRBV2 and TRBJ2-5): EPEVTQTPSHQVTQMGQEVILRCVPISNHLYFYWYRQILGQKVEFLVSFYNNEISEKSEIFDDQFSVERPDGSNFTLKIRSTKLEDSAMYFCASSEGYLQETQYFGPGTRLLVL.

This clonotype has ten or more counts. The genes are TRBV6-1 and TRBJ1-1; D perhaps matches TRBD1 (5 bases). V was shortened by 6 bases and J by 0 bases, with 17 bases between the two germline ends. The CDR3 sequence is 16 residues long. Germline V gene lookup returns CDR1 MNHNS and CDR2 SASEGT. The DNA for the CDR3 is TGTGCCAGCAGCCCTCTCCCGGGGCTCATGAACACTGAAGCTTTCTTT. This sequence encodes CASSPLPGLMNTEAFF.

This clonotype was seen repeatedly, ten times or more. This rearrangement joins TRBV28 to TRBJ2-1, with D unclear. With 4 bases removed from V and 9 bases from J, the gap between germline ends came to 7 bases. This CDR3 contains 11 residues. CDR1 and CDR2 from the germline V gene are MDHEN and SYDVKM. The CDR3 DNA is TGTGCCAGCAGTTGGTTTGGTGAGCAGTTCTTC. Translated, it gives CASSWFGEQFF.

This clonotype was observed at least ten times. The rearrangement links TRBV6-2 or TRBV6-3 to TRBJ1-2; D is ambiguous. Between the trimmed V and J ends, which lost 0 bases and 1 base, there was a span of 6 bases. The germline V gene has CDR1 MNHEY and CDR2 SVGEGT. CDR3 length: 14 residues. The CDR3 DNA is TGTGCCAGCAGTTACTCGCAGTATAACTATGGCTACACCTTC. Translating it yields CASSYSQYNYGYTF.

The table lists this clonotype with a few counts. CDR3 protein: CASMTGGYRRPFEQFF. The CDR3 DNA reads as TGTGCCAGCATGACAGGGGGCTACCGAAGACCATTTGAGCAGTTCTTC. The J gene is TRBJ2-1, the V gene TRBV19, with 10 bases matching TRBD1. CDR1 LNHDA and CDR2 SQIVND come from the germline V gene (reference sequence). V lost 9 bases and J lost 9; bases outside the gene matches: 17. The CDR3 covers 16 residues.

This clonotype appeared many times. The chain uses TRBV5-1 and TRBJ1-1, with no clear D. CDR3 length equals 15 residues. Per germline, CDR1 SGHRS and CDR2 YFSETQ. Trimming pared 1 base from V and 6 bases from J, leaving 16 bases between. The CDR3 loop is CASSLLGTTGAEAFF. The CDR3 nucleotides are TGCGCCAGCAGCTTGTTGGGCACCACGGGCGCTGAAGCTTTCTTT.

This clonotype was counted at least ten times. V usage is TRBV20-1 and J usage is TRBJ2-7, with D possibly matching TRBD2 (5 bases). The V and J ends lost 3 bases and 0 bases respectively, with 9 bases between them. This CDR3 spans 13 amino acids. Germline V gene sequence: CDR1 DFQATT, CDR2 SNEGSKA (reference sequence). The DNA for the CDR3 is TGCAGTGCTAGTCCGACTACCTCCTACGAGCAGTACTTC. Protein sequence: CSASPTTSYEQYF.

This clonotype was seen repeatedly, ten times or more. The V and J genes are TRBV28 and TRBJ2-1; 9 positions match TRBD2. The CDR3 is 16 amino acids. The V and J ends lost 5 bases and 9 bases, in that order; junction bases with no gene match: 14. CDR1 MDHEN and CDR2 SYDVKM come from the germline V gene. Here the CDR3 reads CASSPIAGAPPGEQFF. In DNA, the CDR3 is TGTGCCAGCAGTCCTATAGCGGGAGCACCCCCGGGTGAGCAGTTCTTC.

V gene TRBV2 combines with J gene TRBJ2-2; 13 nucleotides line up with TRBD2. The CDR3 loop spans 17 amino acids. J lost 0 bases, V lost 6 bases, and 4 bases had no gene match. Germline-derived CDR1 and CDR2 are SNHLY and FYNNEI. The CDR3 here is CASRGGLAGPNTGELFF. The CDR3 DNA reads as TGTGCCAGCAGGGGGGGACTAGCGGGACCGAACACCGGGGAGCTGTTTTTT. Together with reference TRBV2 and TRBJ2-2, the CDR3 gives the full variable domain: EPEVTQTPSHQVTQMGQEVILRCVPISNHLYFYWYRQILGQKVEFLVSFYNNEISEKSEIFDDQFSVERPDGSNFTLKIRSTKLEDSAMYFCASRGGLAGPNTGELFFGEGSRLTVL.

This clonotype was detected many times. This rearrangement joins TRBV7-9 to TRBJ2-3; 9 nucleotides match TRBD2. V lost 5 bases to trimming and J lost 6 bases; unmatched junction nucleotides: 12. This CDR3 has 16 residues. Germline loops: CDR1 SEHNR, CDR2 FQNEAQ (reference sequence). CDR3 coding DNA: TGTGCCAGCAGCCGTAGCGGGAGTCGTTTTGGGGATACGCAGTATTTT. Its translation is CASSRSGSRFGDTQYF.

In this sample, this clonotype turned up many times. V gene TRBV3-1 combines with J gene TRBJ2-2, with 7 bases that match TRBD1. J lost 5 bases, V lost 1 base, and 4 bases had no gene match. The CDR3 has 15 amino acids. The V gene's germline CDR1 is LGHDT and CDR2 YNNKEL (reference sequence). The CDR3: CASSQGDRVTGELFF. The CDR3 coding sequence is TGTGCCAGCAGCCAAGGTGACAGGGTAACCGGGGAGCTGTTTTTT.

This clonotype has at least ten counts. The V call is TRBV6-1, the J call TRBJ2-7, with a tentative D call TRBD2 (6 bases). CDR1 is MNHNS, CDR2 SASEGT, per germline. The V gene lost 9 bases and the J gene lost 0 bases, with 18 bases spanning the gap. This CDR3 has 15 residues. This CDR3 is CARGSGAKSSYEQYF. In DNA form, the CDR3 reads TGTGCCAGGGGCTCGGGAGCCAAGAGCTCCTACGAGCAGTACTTC.

In its sample, this clonotype was seen many times. The CDR3 nucleotides are TGTGCCAGCAGTTTTCCAGGTGGCTACACCTTC. It codes for CASSFPGGYTF. This chain links TRBV28 with TRBJ1-2; no firm D call. V lost 3 bases and J lost 7, with 6 bases in between. The CDR3 loop spans 11 amino acids. CDR1 is MDHEN and CDR2 is SYDVKM in the germline V gene.